This T cell receptor beta chain was recorded in a study of blood T cell repertoires in COVID-19. The repertoire was sequenced with immunoSEQ multiplex PCR; TCRdb's copy has only in-frame clones and lacks some. The sample consists of under 200,000 clones, more than 70% of them appearing once. The CDR3 runs 12 residues. The germline CDR1 and CDR2 sequences are MNHEY and SVGAGI. V lost 4 bases and J lost 11; bases outside the gene matches: 6. Sequenced input: peripheral blood. This receptor was obtained from a middle-aged man with active or convalescent COVID-19. The chain employs TRBV6-5 and TRBJ1-1; 8 bases are shared with TRBD1. The CDR3 sequence is CASSFQGALAFF. CDR3 DNA: TGTGCCAGCAGTTTCCAGGGGGCATTGGCTTTCTTT.